This TCR beta chain comes out of a study of T cells after posttransplantation cyclophosphamide. The study's findings and limits: Later blood repertoires were often dominated by clones from the donor CD8+ memory compartment. Skin or GI-infiltrating T cells shared few TRB sequences with blood. Recipient CMV seropositivity and CMV reactivation strongly tracked TRB clonality.

The sample holds a few counts of this clone. What it binds is unknown. Methotrexate plus calcineurin inhibitor accompanied controls' myeloablative marrow transplants; sampling was 1 year later. The data were produced by immunoSEQ multiplex PCR, yet TCRdb's version contains in-frame clones alone and is incomplete. The table includes about 21,000 clones, about 86% detected once. The germline V gene encodes CDR1 SEHNR and CDR2 FQNEAQ (reference sequence). Between the trimmed V and J ends, which lost 6 bases and 5 bases, there was a span of 10 bases. CDR3 length: 13 amino acids. This receptor was obtained from a female patient in her 30s who received an allogeneic stem cell transplant from an unrelated donor, was CMV-positive, and had acute and chronic GVHD. The graft donor may have given rise to some T cells. The sample consisted of PBMCs, taken around 53 weeks after allogeneic stem cell transplant with calcineurin inhibitor and methotrexate. This chain uses TRBV7-9 with TRBJ1-4; maybe TRBD1 (6 bases). CDR3 sequence (DNA): TGTGCCAGCAGGGGGGCCCACAATGAAAAACTGTTTTTT. It is translated as CASRGAHNEKLFF.